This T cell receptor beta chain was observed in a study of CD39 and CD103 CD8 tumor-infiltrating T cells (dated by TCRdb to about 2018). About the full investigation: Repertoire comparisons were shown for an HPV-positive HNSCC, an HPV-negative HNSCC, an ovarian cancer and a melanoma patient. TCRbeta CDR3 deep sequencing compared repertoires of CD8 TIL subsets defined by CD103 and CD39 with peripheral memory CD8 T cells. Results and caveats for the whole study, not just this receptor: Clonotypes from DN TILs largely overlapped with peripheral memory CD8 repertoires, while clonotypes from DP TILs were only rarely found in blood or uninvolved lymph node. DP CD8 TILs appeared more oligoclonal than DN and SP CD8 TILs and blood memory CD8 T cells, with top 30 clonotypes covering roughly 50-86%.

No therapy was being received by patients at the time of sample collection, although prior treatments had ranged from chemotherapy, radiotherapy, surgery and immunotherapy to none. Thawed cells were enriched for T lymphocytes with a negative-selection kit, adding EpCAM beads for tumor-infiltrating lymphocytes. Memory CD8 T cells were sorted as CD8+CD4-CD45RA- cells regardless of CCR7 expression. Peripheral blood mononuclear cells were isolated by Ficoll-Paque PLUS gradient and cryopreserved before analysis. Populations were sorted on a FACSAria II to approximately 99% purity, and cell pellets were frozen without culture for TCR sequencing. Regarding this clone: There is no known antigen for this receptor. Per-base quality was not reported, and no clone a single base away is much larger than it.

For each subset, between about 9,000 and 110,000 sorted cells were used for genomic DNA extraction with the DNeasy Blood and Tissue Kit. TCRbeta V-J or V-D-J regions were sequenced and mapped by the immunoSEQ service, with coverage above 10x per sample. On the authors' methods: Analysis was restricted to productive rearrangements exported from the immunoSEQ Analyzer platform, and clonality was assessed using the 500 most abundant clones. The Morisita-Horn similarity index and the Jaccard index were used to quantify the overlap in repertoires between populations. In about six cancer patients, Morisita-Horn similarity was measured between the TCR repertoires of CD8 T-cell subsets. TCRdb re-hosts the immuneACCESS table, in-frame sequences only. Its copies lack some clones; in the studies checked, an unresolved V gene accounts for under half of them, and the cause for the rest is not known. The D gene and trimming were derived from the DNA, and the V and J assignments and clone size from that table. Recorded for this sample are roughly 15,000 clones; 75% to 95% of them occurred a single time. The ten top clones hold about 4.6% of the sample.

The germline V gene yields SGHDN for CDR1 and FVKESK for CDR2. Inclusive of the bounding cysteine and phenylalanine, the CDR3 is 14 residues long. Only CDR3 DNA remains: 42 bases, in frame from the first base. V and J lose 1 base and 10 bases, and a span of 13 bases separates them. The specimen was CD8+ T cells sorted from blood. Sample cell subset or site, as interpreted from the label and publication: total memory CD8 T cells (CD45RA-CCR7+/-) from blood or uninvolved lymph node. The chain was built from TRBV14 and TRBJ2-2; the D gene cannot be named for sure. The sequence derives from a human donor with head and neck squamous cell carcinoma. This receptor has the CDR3 CASSQVVGIAELFF. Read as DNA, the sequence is TGTGCCAGCAGCCAAGTAGTGGGAATCGCGGAGCTGTTTTTT.